The subject of this entry is one TCR beta chain. Germline loops: CDR1 DFQATT, CDR2 SNEGSKA (reference sequence). V lost 3 bases to trimming and J lost 0 bases, with 9 bases between them. The CDR3 extends over 14 amino acids. The protocol was immunoSEQ multiplex PCR, while the TCRdb copy is restricted to in-frame clones and leaves out a portion. The sample lists around 240,000 clones; approximately 90% were seen once. The data belong to a study of blood T cell repertoires in COVID-19. Sequencing was done on a sample of PBMCs or T cells enriched from blood (not recorded which). The chain has TRBV20-1 and TRBJ1-5, with D unclear. This TCR was recovered from a human donor in a cohort exposed to, infected with or recovered from COVID-19 (not recorded which). The donor label of this sample is uncertain. The CDR3 nucleotides are TGCAGTGCTAGTCGGTGGTATAGCAATCAGCCCCAGCATTTT. Its protein is CSASRWYSNQPQHF.